The TCR beta chain under discussion was sequenced for a study of PD-1 blockade in classical Hodgkin lymphoma. Produced via immunoSEQ multiplex PCR; TCRdb's table is partial and in-frame only. Altogether under 25,000 clones are present, around 81% being singletons, with the ten largest covering about 18%. Following autologous stem cell transplantation, relapse occurred in every patient, and exposure to brentuximab vedotin varied. The CDR3 is made up of 19 amino acids. Germline trimming cut 7 bases from V and 0 bases from J; bases unmatched to any gene: 12. CDR1 and CDR2 from the germline V gene are LNHDA and SQIVND (reference sequence).

The V call is TRBV19, the J call TRBJ2-6; 10 bases are shared with TRBD1. Material: peripheral blood mononuclear cells (PBMCs), obtained before the second cycle of nivolumab. The source is a human donor with classical Hodgkin lymphoma. The CDR3 protein is CASTPGPGTGASGANVLTF. The CDR3, as DNA: TGTGCCAGTACCCCAGGCCCCGGGACAGGGGCCTCTGGGGCCAACGTCCTGACTTTC.